Presented here are 23 T cell receptor beta chains from one specimen sequenced in a study of CD8 T cells in Susac syndrome (dated by TCRdb to about 2019). Library preparation used the immunoSEQ multiplex PCR assay. RNA was extracted with the RNeasy kit and roughly 0.45 to 1 ug was reverse transcribed using random hexamers. The raw public reads went through TCRdb reprocessing: fastp at Q25, MiXCR clone calling, in-frame beta chains kept. Every entry covers one CDR3 protein and lists the most common genes and DNA from its rows. Within this sample are 90,000 to 110,000 distinct CDR3 sequences, with about 96% of them counted one time only. The ten biggest clones cover roughly 0.096% of the sample. The sequencing sample was made of CD4+ T cells from PBMCs. These receptors were taken from a human donor in good health.

This clonotype was seen a few times. The chain carries TRBV6-6 and TRBJ1-5; 9 positions agree with TRBD1. Trimming cost V 4 bases and J 7 bases; bases outside gene matches: 8. This CDR3 has 15 residues. Germline V CDR1 and CDR2: MNHNY, SVGAGI (reference sequence). CDR3 protein: CASSSPGQGVQPQHF. The CDR3 nucleotides are TGTGCCAGCAGTTCACCGGGACAGGGCGTACAGCCCCAGCATTTT.

The chain has TRBV7-2 and TRBJ2-7; 9 nucleotides match TRBD2. Germline loops: CDR1 SGHTA, CDR2 FQGNSA. The junction had 5 bases not matched to a gene; V was cut back by 4 bases and J by 4 bases. The CDR3 loop spans 14 amino acids. The CDR3 nucleotides are TGTGCCAGCAGCTCCCAGCGGGGGGAATACGAGCAGTACTTC. Its translation: CASSSQRGEYEQYF.

This chain connects TRBV9 to TRBJ1-6, with TRBD1 as a possible D gene (6 bases). Germline V gene data show CDR1 as SGDLS and CDR2 as YYNGEE. The CDR3 consists of 15 residues. V was clipped by 0 bases and J by 7 bases, with 11 bases between them. The DNA for the CDR3 is TGTGCCAGCAGCGTAGAGGGGGGGCTGAATTCACCCCTCCACTTT. Residues: CASSVEGGLNSPLHF.

The rearrangement joins TRBV24-1 to TRBJ2-5; TRBD2 might be the D (5 bases). V was trimmed by 6 bases and J by 3 bases, leaving 19 bases between them. The CDR3 is 16 amino acids. Looked up from germline, CDR1 is KGHDR and CDR2 is SFDVKD. CDR3 bases: TGTGCCACCAGTCTGGGGAGCTCGTTCGGTAAAGAGACCCAGTACTTC. It codes for CATSLGSSFGKETQYF.

CDR3 bases: TGTGCCAGTAGTTTTCTGGGACAGGGCTACAATGAGCAGTTCTTC. This translates into CASSFLGQGYNEQFF. The chain has TRBV19 and TRBJ2-1; 9 bases match TRBD1. The CDR3 spans 15 residues. Germline CDR1 and CDR2: LNHDA and SQIVND (reference sequence). Germline trimming cut 5 bases from V and 3 bases from J; bases unmatched to any gene: 5.

CDR3 loop: CTSTVLGDEQFF. Written as DNA, the CDR3 is TGCACCAGCACCGTTCTTGGCGATGAGCAGTTCTTC. This chain links TRBV1 with TRBJ2-1. TRBV1 is described as a pseudogene. This CDR3 has 12 residues.

The chain employs TRBV27 and TRBJ1-1; D unresolved. The germline V gene has CDR1 MNHEY and CDR2 SMNVEV (reference sequence). There are 13 residues in the CDR3. V lost 6 bases, J lost 0 bases, and 8 bases lay in between. The CDR3 DNA reads as TGTGCCAGCAGCCTTACAGTGAACACTGAAGCTTTCTTT. Its protein product is CASSLTVNTEAFF.

V is TRBV6-5 and J is TRBJ2-7, with TRBD1 matching over 8 bases. V lost 2 bases to trimming and J lost 1 base; unmatched junction nucleotides: 10. The germline V gene has CDR1 MNHEY and CDR2 SVGAGI. This CDR3 comprises 17 residues. The CDR3 nucleotides are TGTGCCAGCAGTTACAGACAGGGGTCCTCTTTTTCCTACGAGCAGTACTTC. It yields the protein CASSYRQGSSFSYEQYF.

V usage is TRBV19 and J usage is TRBJ2-7; TRBD1 agrees at 8 bases. Germline V CDR1 and CDR2: LNHDA, SQIVND (reference sequence). There are 12 residues in the CDR3. After removal of 5 bases from V and 6 bases from J, the junction contained 3 bases not matched to a gene. The chain's CDR3 is CASSDRGSEQYF. The CDR3 DNA sequence: TGTGCCAGTAGTGACAGGGGAAGCGAGCAGTACTTC.

The V call is TRBV7-9, the J call TRBJ2-2; maybe TRBD1 (5 bases). The CDR3 consists of 15 residues. From germline, CDR1 is SEHNR and CDR2 FQNEAQ (reference sequence). The V end was cut by 3 bases, the J end by 5 bases, with 13 bases between. CDR3 DNA: TGTGCCAGCAGCTTCTCAGGGCTTGGAACCGGGGAGCTGTTTTTT. Translating it yields CASSFSGLGTGELFF. Full variable domain (missing parts from reference TRBV7-9 and TRBJ2-2): DTGVSQNPRHKITKRGQNVTFRCDPISEHNRLYWYRQTLGQGPEFLTYFQNEAQLEKSRLLSDRFSAERPKGSFSTLEIQRTEQGDSAMYLCASSFSGLGTGELFFGEGSRLTVL.

J is TRBJ2-7 and V is TRBV14; D is unresolved. V was cut by 6 bases and J by 6 bases, with 18 bases left in between. Germline V CDR1 and CDR2: SGHDN, FVKESK. CDR3 length: 14 residues. CDR3 region: CASRNGGQNFEQYF. CDR3 coding DNA: TGTGCCAGCAGAAACGGTGGGCAGAACTTCGAGCAGTACTTC.

This chain's CDR3 is CASSQDPTGAYNEQFF. The CDR3 DNA sequence: TGTGCCAGCAGCCAAGATCCTACAGGGGCCTACAATGAGCAGTTCTTC. This chain uses TRBV4-2 with TRBJ2-1, with TRBD1 identical over 7 bases. This CDR3 spans 16 amino acids. Germline CDR1 LGHNA, CDR2 YNFKEQ. V dropped 0 bases and J dropped 2; count of bases not matched to a gene: 4.

The J gene is TRBJ1-4, the V gene TRBV4-1; no firm D call. Germline CDR1 MGHRA, CDR2 YSYEKL. This CDR3 is 13 amino acids long. Trimming cost V 1 base and J 8 bases, with 8 bases left between them. The chain's CDR3 is CASSQVGAEKLFF. As DNA, the CDR3 is TGCGCCAGCAGCCAAGTCGGCGCAGAAAAACTGTTTTTT.

This clonotype came up once. This chain joins TRBV29-1 and TRBJ2-5; the D gene could be TRBD1 or TRBD2 (5 bases each). V was trimmed by 6 bases and J by 5 bases, leaving 19 bases between them. The CDR3 contains 14 residues. CDR1 and CDR2 from the germline V gene are SQVTM and ANQGSEA. DNA for the CDR3: TGCAGCGTCCCCGGGAAGGGGTTGGGGGAGACCCAGTACTTC. It codes for CSVPGKGLGETQYF.

The rearrangement uses TRBV6-5 and TRBJ2-7, with TRBD1 matching 10 bases. The trim removed 2 bases at V and 3 bases at J, leaving 4 bases unmatched. In germline, CDR1 is MNHEY, CDR2 SVGAGI. The CDR3 loop spans 15 amino acids. The CDR3 DNA reads TGTGCCAGCAGTTACCGGACAGGGGGATTCTACGAGCAGTACTTC. This translates into CASSYRTGGFYEQYF.

The chain is built from TRBV3-1 and TRBJ2-7; 7 nucleotides line up with TRBD1. This CDR3 is built from 13 residues. CDR1 and CDR2 from the germline V gene are LGHDT and YNNKEL (reference sequence). V gave up 6 bases and J gave up 3 bases; unmatched junction bases: 5. The CDR3 DNA sequence: TGTGCCAGCAGGCGACGACAGGGCTACGAGCAGTACTTC. Its protein is CASRRRQGYEQYF.

The CDR3 reads CASRNQGAANEKLFF. CDR3 coding DNA: TGTGCCAGCAGAAATCAGGGGGCGGCTAATGAAAAACTGTTTTTT. The rearrangement joins TRBV2 to TRBJ1-4; 8 bases map to TRBD1. V gave up 6 bases and J gave up 3 bases; unmatched junction bases: 6. CDR3 length: 15 amino acids. Germline V gene lookup returns CDR1 SNHLY and CDR2 FYNNEI.

V usage is TRBV5-4 and J usage is TRBJ1-6; 9 bases align to TRBD1. The V gene's germline CDR1 is SGHNT and CDR2 YYREEE (reference sequence). The J segment lost 12 bases and the V segment lost 5 bases, leaving 9 bases of the junction unmatched. This CDR3 is built from 14 residues. As DNA, the CDR3 is TGTGCCAGCAGTTCTCCCGGACAGGGGCAACCCCTCCACTTT. This sequence encodes CASSSPGQGQPLHF.

This chain uses TRBV29-1 with TRBJ1-2; D not certain. The CDR3 runs to 15 residues. V lost 6 bases to trimming and J lost 3 bases, with 20 bases between them. Germline CDR1 SQVTM, CDR2 ANQGSEA. The CDR3 reads CSVGVEGWGDYGYTF. CDR3 DNA sequence: TGCAGCGTCGGGGTTGAGGGCTGGGGTGACTATGGCTACACCTTC.

The V gene is TRBV12-5, the J gene TRBJ2-7; 8 nucleotides agree with TRBD1. This CDR3 comprises 13 residues. V lost 5 bases and J lost 3; bases outside the gene matches: 3. Germline CDR1 and CDR2: LGHNT and FRNRAP. This CDR3 reads CASGHGQGYEQYF. DNA for the CDR3: TGTGCTAGTGGTCACGGACAGGGCTACGAGCAGTACTTC.

The chain uses TRBV7-9 and TRBJ2-1; 10 bases map to TRBD1. The CDR3 runs to 16 residues. V trimming: 4 bases; J trimming: 2 bases; junction bases outside the gene matches: 5. Germline CDR1 reads SEHNR; CDR2 reads FQNEAQ (reference sequence). The CDR3 loop reads CASSSPGTGAYNEQFF. The CDR3 nucleotides are TGTGCCAGCAGCTCTCCCGGGACAGGGGCCTACAATGAGCAGTTCTTC.

The chain uses TRBV12-3 or TRBV12-4 and TRBJ2-1, with D possibly being TRBD1 (5 bases). V lost 5 bases and J 1 base, leaving 15 bases between the germline ends. The CDR3 has 16 amino acids. The CDR3 DNA reads TGTGCCAGCAGTCCCTGGGGCAGGTCATCCTACAATGAGCAGTTCTTC. Residues: CASSPWGRSSYNEQFF.

This clonotype has just one count. The chain uses TRBV25-1 and TRBJ2-7; 10 positions agree with TRBD2. Trimming removed 1 base from V and 3 bases from J; junction bases left unmatched: 3. CDR1 and CDR2 from the germline V gene are MGHDK and SYGVNS. The CDR3 covers 15 residues. CDR3 protein: CASSEWSSGSYEQYF. In DNA, the CDR3 is TGTGCCAGCAGTGAATGGTCTAGCGGGAGCTACGAGCAGTACTTC.